This T cell receptor (beta chain) appears in the sequencing data of a study of blood T cell repertoires in COVID-19. For the study at large: Some COVID-19 samples were acute and others convalescent; all came from the United States, Italy and Spain. The cDNA or gDNA used as material had been derived from T cells, B-cell-depleted T cells, or PBMCs.

The assay was immunoSEQ multiplex PCR, and TCRdb's table has in-frame clones only and misses some. There are 45,000 to 65,000 clones in the sample; 89% occur only once, and roughly a fifth lies in the top ten. The CDR3 contains 14 residues. The germline V gene encodes CDR1 SGHTA and CDR2 FQGNSA. V was clipped by 8 bases and J by 7 bases; unmatched bases: 7. The gene calls are TRBV7-2 and TRBJ2-4, with 11 bases that match TRBD2. This TCR was recovered from a human donor in a cohort sampled during active COVID-19. The specimen was peripheral blood. The CDR3 bases are TGTGCCAGCGTAGCGGGGGGGCCTAGGAACATTCAGTACTTC. This encodes CASVAGGPRNIQYF. Combining the CDR3 with reference TRBV7-2 and TRBJ2-4 gives the whole variable domain GAGVSQSPSNKVTEKGKDVELRCDPISGHTALYWYRQSLGQGLEFLIYFQGNSAPDKSGLPSDRFSAERTGGSVSTLTIQRTQQEDSAVYLCASVAGGPRNIQYFGAGTRLSVL.